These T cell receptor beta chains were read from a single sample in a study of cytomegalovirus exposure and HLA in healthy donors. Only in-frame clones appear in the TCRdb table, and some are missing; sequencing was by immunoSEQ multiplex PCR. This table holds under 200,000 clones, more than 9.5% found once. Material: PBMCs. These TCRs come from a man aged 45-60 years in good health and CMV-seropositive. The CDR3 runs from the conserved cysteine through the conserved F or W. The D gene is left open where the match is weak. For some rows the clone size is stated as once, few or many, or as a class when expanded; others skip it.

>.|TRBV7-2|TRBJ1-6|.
CASSTRGDYYSPLHF
TGTGCCAGCAGCACCCGCGGGGATTATTATTCACCCCTCCACTTT
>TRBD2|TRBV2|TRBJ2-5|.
CASSEGMRGGGTQYF
TGTGCCAGCAGTGAGGGGATGCGGGGGGGCGGGACCCAGTACTTC
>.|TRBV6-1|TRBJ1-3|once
CASSTPLVLGNTIYF
TGTGCCAGCAGCACTCCCCTAGTTCTCGGCAACACCATATATTTT
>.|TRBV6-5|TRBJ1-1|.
CASSRRQENTEAFF
TGTGCCAGCAGTAGAAGACAGGAAAACACTGAAGCTTTCTTT
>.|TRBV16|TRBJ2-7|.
CASSPNGYEQYF
TGTGCCAGCAGTCCCAACGGGTACGAGCAGTACTTC
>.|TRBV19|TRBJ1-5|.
CASSEGLGNQPQHF
TGTGCCAGTAGTGAGGGTCTCGGCAATCAGCCCCAGCATTTT
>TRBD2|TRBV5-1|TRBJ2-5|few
CASSPGLLAGGQETQYF
TGCGCCAGCAGCCCTGGACTACTAGCGGGGGGGCAGGAGACCCAGTACTTC
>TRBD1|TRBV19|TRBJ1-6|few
CASSRQGANSNSPLHF
TGTGCCAGTAGTCGACAGGGGGCGAATAGTAATTCACCCCTCCACTTT
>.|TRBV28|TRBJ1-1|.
CASSSPGDPDTEAFF
TGTGCCAGCAGTAGCCCAGGGGATCCCGACACTGAAGCTTTCTTT
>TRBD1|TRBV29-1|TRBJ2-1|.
CSVRQGAFYNEQFF
TGCAGCGTTCGGCAGGGGGCATTCTACAATGAGCAGTTCTTC
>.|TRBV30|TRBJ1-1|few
CAWSLTGNTEAFF
TGTGCCTGGAGCCTAACAGGGAACACTGAAGCTTTCTTT
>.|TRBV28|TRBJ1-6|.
CASSFMPGNNSPLHF
TGTGCCAGCAGTTTTATGCCAGGGAATAATTCACCCCTCCACTTT
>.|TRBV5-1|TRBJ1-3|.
CASSLKTDSGNTIYF
TGCGCCAGCAGCTTAAAGACAGATTCGGGAAACACCATATATTTT
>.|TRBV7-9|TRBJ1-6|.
CASSPGAGGNSPLHF
TGTGCCAGCAGCCCCGGGGCCGGGGGAAATTCACCCCTCCACTTT
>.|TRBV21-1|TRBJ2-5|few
CASSKRESQETQYF
TGTGCCAGCAGCAAAAGGGAGTCCCAAGAGACCCAGTACTTC
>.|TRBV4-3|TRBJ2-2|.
CASSQETRAGELFF
TGCGCCAGCAGCCAAGAAACCAGGGCCGGGGAGCTGTTTTTT
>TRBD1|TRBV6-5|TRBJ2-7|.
CASSYSPDRGHEQYF
TGTGCCAGCAGTTACTCGCCGGACAGGGGCCACGAGCAGTACTTC
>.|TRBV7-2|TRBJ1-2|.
CASSPPGGANYGYTF
TGTGCCAGCAGCCCACCGGGGGGCGCTAACTATGGCTACACCTTC
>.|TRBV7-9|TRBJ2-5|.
CASSQGQGPQETQYF
TGTGCCAGCAGCCAAGGGCAGGGGCCCCAAGAGACCCAGTACTTC
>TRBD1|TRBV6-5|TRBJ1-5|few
CASSGDRGGNQPQHF
TGTGCCAGCAGTGGGGACAGGGGCGGCAATCAGCCCCAGCATTTT
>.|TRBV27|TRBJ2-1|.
CASSLRQGLGGYNEQFF
TGTGCCAGCAGTTTACGTCAGGGCCTTGGGGGGTACAATGAGCAGTTCTTC
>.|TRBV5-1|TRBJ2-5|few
CASSLGGSPRETQYF
TGCGCCAGCAGCTTGGGAGGATCCCCTCGGGAGACCCAGTACTTC
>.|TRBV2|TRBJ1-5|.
CASSVGRDSNQPQHF
TGTGCCAGCAGTGTTGGACGGGATAGCAATCAGCCCCAGCATTTT
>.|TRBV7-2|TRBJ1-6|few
CASSLERSSSYNSPLHF
TGTGCCAGCAGCTTAGAGAGATCGAGCTCCTATAATTCACCCCTCCACTTT
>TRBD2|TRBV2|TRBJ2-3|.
CASRGGLPDTQYF
TGTGCCAGCAGGGGGGGACTACCAGATACGCAGTATTTT
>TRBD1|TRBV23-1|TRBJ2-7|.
CASSGQGSDDEQYF
TGCGCCAGCAGTGGACAGGGTTCGGACGACGAGCAGTACTTC
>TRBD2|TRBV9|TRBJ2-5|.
CASSSREGTQYF
TGTGCCAGCAGCTCAAGGGAGGGGACCCAGTACTTC
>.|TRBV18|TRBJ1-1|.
CASSPPVGALGKAFF
TGTGCCAGCTCACCACCAGTGGGGGCCCTCGGGAAAGCTTTCTTT
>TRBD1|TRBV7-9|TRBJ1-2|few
CASSLPSPTGTRANYGYTF
TGTGCCAGCAGCTTACCCTCCCCGACAGGGACACGAGCTAACTATGGCTACACCTTC
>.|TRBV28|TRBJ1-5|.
CASSLLTGPGGNQPQHF
TGTGCCAGCAGTTTATTAACAGGGCCCGGTGGCAATCAGCCCCAGCATTTT
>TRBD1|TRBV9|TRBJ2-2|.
CASSVAGGNTGELFF
TGTGCCAGCAGCGTAGCAGGGGGCAACACCGGGGAGCTGTTTTTT
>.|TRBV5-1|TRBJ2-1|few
CASSLVGGYNEQFF
TGCGCCAGCAGCTTGGTAGGGGGCTACAATGAGCAGTTCTTC
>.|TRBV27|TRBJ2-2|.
CASSNQARIRTGELFF
TGTGCCAGCAGTAATCAGGCTCGGATAAGAACCGGGGAGCTGTTTTTT
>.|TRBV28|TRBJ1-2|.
CASSLVQFFYGYTF
TGTGCCAGCAGTTTGGTACAGTTTTTTTATGGCTACACCTTC
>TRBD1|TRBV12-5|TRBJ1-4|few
CASGSDRDPNEKLFF
TGTGCTAGTGGTTCGGACAGGGACCCTAATGAAAAACTGTTTTTT
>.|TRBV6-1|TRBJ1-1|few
CASTRGEDTEAFF
TGTGCCAGTACTCGGGGGGAGGACACTGAAGCTTTCTTT
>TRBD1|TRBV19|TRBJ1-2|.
CASTPDRVVSYTF
TGTGCCAGTACTCCAGACAGGGTGGTATCCTACACCTTC
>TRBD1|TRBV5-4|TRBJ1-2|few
CASSSRDRGRLRWDGYTF
TGTGCCAGCAGCTCCCGGGACAGGGGGCGCTTACGGTGGGATGGCTACACCTTC
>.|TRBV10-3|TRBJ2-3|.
CAISGTSPDTQYF
TGTGCCATCAGTGGCACTAGCCCAGATACGCAGTATTTT
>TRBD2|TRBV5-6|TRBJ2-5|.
CASSYRTSGGLQETQYF
TGTGCCAGCAGCTACCGGACTAGCGGGGGCCTCCAAGAGACCCAGTACTTC
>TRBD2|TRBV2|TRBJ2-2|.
CASSEASRGATGELFF
TGTGCCAGCAGTGAAGCATCGCGGGGGGCAACCGGGGAGCTGTTTTTT
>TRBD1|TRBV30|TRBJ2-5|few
CAWRQQGAGETQYF
TGTGCCTGGAGACAACAGGGGGCGGGGGAGACCCAGTACTTC
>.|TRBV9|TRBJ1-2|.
CASLNRDYGYTF
TGTGCCAGCTTGAACAGGGACTATGGCTACACCTTC
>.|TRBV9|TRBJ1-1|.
CASSVEAQKNTEAFF
TGTGCCAGCAGCGTAGAGGCACAGAAGAACACTGAAGCTTTCTTT
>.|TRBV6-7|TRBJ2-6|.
CASSYSRRGFMRSGANVLTF
TGTGCCAGCAGTTACTCGCGGAGGGGCTTTATGAGGTCTGGGGCCAACGTCCTGACTTTC
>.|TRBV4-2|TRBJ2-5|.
CASSPAWGGRWQQETQYF
TGTGCCAGCAGCCCGGCGTGGGGGGGCAGGTGGCAACAAGAGACCCAGTACTTC
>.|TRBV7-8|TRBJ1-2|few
CASSLVQGSYTF
TGTGCCAGCAGCTTAGTTCAGGGGAGCTACACCTTC
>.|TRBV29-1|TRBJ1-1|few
CSAGREMIVNTEAFF
TGCAGCGCTGGCAGGGAAATGATAGTGAACACTGAAGCTTTCTTT
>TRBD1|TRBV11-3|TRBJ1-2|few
CASTPTGEASGYTF
TGTGCCAGCACCCCGACAGGGGAAGCAAGTGGCTACACCTTC
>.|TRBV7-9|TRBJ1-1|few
CASSFGTEAFF
TGTGCCAGCAGCTTCGGGACTGAAGCTTTCTTT
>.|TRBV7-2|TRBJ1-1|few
CASSSSPSTTEAFF
TGTGCCAGCAGCTCCTCCCCGAGTACCACTGAAGCTTTCTTT
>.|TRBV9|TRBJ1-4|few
CASSPRDGGREKLFF
TGTGCCAGCAGCCCCAGGGACGGGGGGAGAGAAAAACTGTTTTTT
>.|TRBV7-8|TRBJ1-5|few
CASNTQGWGNQPQHF
TGTGCCAGCAACACACAGGGCTGGGGCAATCAGCCCCAGCATTTT
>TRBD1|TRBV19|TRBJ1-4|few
CASSSPPGQGAEKLFF
TGTGCCAGTAGTAGCCCTCCGGGACAGGGGGCTGAAAAACTGTTTTTT
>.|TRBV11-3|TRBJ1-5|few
CASSLERNQPQHF
TGTGCCAGCAGCTTGGAGCGAAATCAGCCCCAGCATTTT
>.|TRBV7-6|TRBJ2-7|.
CASSLVSPSEQYF
TGTGCCAGCAGCTTAGTCTCCCCGTCCGAGCAGTACTTC
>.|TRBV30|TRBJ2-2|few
CAWTRGNSGELFF
TGTGCCTGGACCAGGGGTAATAGCGGGGAGCTGTTTTTT
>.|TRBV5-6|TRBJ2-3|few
CASSLGPQAGTDTQYF
TGTGCCAGCAGCTTGGGTCCTCAAGCGGGCACAGATACGCAGTATTTT
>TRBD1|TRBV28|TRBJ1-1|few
CASSWEGGAFSEAFF
TGTGCCAGCAGTTGGGAAGGGGGCGCTTTCTCTGAAGCTTTCTTT
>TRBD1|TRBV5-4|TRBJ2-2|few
CASSLTGGNTGELFF
TGTGCCAGCAGCTTGACAGGGGGGAACACCGGGGAGCTGTTTTTT